Sequencing of this T cell receptor (beta chain) was carried out in a study of blood T cell repertoires in COVID-19. About the study: Donors in the United States, Italy and Spain gave samples during acute or convalescent COVID-19.

This clone was observed a few times. Using immunoSEQ multiplex PCR, the repertoire was profiled, and TCRdb retains in-frame clones only, with some absent. The repertoire holds some 45,000 clones, 75% to 85% seen once, with around 8% in the top ten. Trimming pared 1 base from V and 0 bases from J, leaving 7 bases between. The germline V gene has CDR1 SGHAT and CDR2 FQNNGV. This CDR3 contains 15 residues. The rearrangement links TRBV11-2 to TRBJ2-1; tentative D call: TRBD2 (5 bases). Sequencing input: peripheral blood. The TCR comes from a man older than 75 in a cohort sampled during active COVID-19. The CDR3 nucleotides are TGTGCCAGCAGCTTAGCAGCGGCCTCCTACAATGAGCAGTTCTTC. Its translation: CASSLAAASYNEQFF.